This T cell receptor (beta chain) was found in a study of blood T cell repertoires in COVID-19. Study background: Both acute and convalescent COVID-19 samples were obtained from the United States, Italy and Spain.

The protocol was immunoSEQ multiplex PCR, while the TCRdb copy is restricted to in-frame clones and leaves out a portion. This sample has 190,000 or so clones, with more than 70% found just once. Per the germline V gene, CDR1 is SNHLY and CDR2 is FYNNEI. J was trimmed by 5 bases and V by 5 bases; bases with no gene match: 5. This CDR3 region has 13 residues. The chain combines TRBV2 with TRBJ2-5, with 7 bases identical to TRBD2. The source is a man aged 40-50 years with active or convalescent COVID-19. Source material: peripheral blood. This chain's CDR3 is CASSSTSRETQYF. CDR3 nucleotide sequence: TGTGCCAGCAGTTCGACTAGCCGGGAGACCCAGTACTTC.